This T cell receptor (beta chain) came from a study of blood T cell repertoires in COVID-19. Study-wide background: Researchers got acute and convalescent COVID-19 samples from the United States, Italy and Spain. Sample material is recorded as cDNA or gDNA derived from T cells, B-cell-depleted T cells, or PBMCs.

The V gene lost 4 bases and the J gene lost 9 bases, with 13 bases spanning the gap. The CDR3 is 13 residues long. Germline CDR1 reads SEHNR; CDR2 reads FQNEAQ (reference sequence). Study processing details: Reference gene primer amplification gave estimated nucleated cell counts. Repertoires were generated with immunoSEQ multiplex PCR, while TCRdb's copy carries only in-frame clones and drops some. D and trimming come from the DNA, and the V and J calls and clone size come from that table. The sample shows some 200,000 clones, 88% of them seen only once. The rearrangement uses TRBV7-9 and TRBJ1-5, with D possibly matching TRBD1 (5 bases). The receptor was isolated from a man aged 70-80 years with acute or convalescent COVID-19. The sequenced sample was peripheral blood. CDR3 in DNA: TGTGCCAGCAGCTCTGACAGTTTCTCGCCCCAGCATTTT. It specifies CASSSDSFSPQHF.